Listed here is a single T cell receptor (beta chain). Regions amplified from RNA transcripts were the TCR beta CDR3 regions. HTBI primers were employed in a first-round RT-PCR of the TCR CDR3. TCRdb called the multiplex PCR reads again in MiXCR, with one record for every CDR3 protein. This sample has 700,000 to 950,000 distinct CDR3 sequences, with 30% to 40% found just once. This entry comes from a study of T cells in Graves' hyperthyroidism and ophthalmopathy. The origin of this receptor is a woman aged 40 to 50 with Graves' hyperthyroidism. The sample comprised blood.

The CDR3 spells CASSHLKGTGRTEAFF. CDR3 DNA sequence: TGTGCCAGCAGCCATCTCAAAGGGACGGGGCGCACTGAAGCTTTCTTT. This rearrangement joins TRBV4-2 to TRBJ1-1; D may be TRBD1 (5 bases). This CDR3 has 16 amino acids. Germline-derived CDR1 and CDR2 are LGHNA and YNFKEQ. Trimming removed 3 bases from V and 4 bases from J, with 18 bases in between.